A single sample gave rise to the 17 T cell receptor beta chains below, sequenced in a study of T-cell memory formation after mild COVID-19. TCRdb reprocessed the 5' RACE reads via MiXCR and lists one record per CDR3 protein. The sample has 250,000 to 400,000 distinct CDR3 sequences; approximately 14% are singletons. Sequencing was carried out using PBMCs or a T cell subset sorted from them (not recorded which). These receptors all come from a man aged 18 to 30 who had mild COVID-19 (a few samples of this study predate the infection). Cell type and time point are not known.

The chain joins TRBV6-5 to TRBJ1-5; D gene unclear. Germline V gene data show CDR1 as MNHEY and CDR2 as SVGAGI. This CDR3 is built from 15 residues. V shed 0 bases and J shed 1 base, with 7 bases lying between them. The CDR3 sequence: CASSYSVPSNQPQHF. In nucleotides, the CDR3 is TGTGCCAGCAGTTACTCGGTCCCCAGCAATCAGCCCCAGCATTTT.

V and J are TRBV28 and TRBJ1-5, with D possibly matching TRBD1 (6 bases). The CDR3 length is 15 residues. CDR1 is MDHEN and CDR2 is SYDVKM in the germline V gene. The V and J ends lost 5 bases and 7 bases respectively, with 18 bases between them. CDR3 sequence (DNA): TGTGCCAGCAGTACCGCACAGGGTCGGGAACAGCCCCAGCATTTT. It encodes CASSTAQGREQPQHF. Filled out from reference TRBV28 and TRBJ1-5, the complete variable domain reads DVKVTQSSRYLVKRTGEKVFLECVQDMDHENMFWYRQDPGLGLRLIYFSYDVKMKEKGDIPEGYSVSREKKERFSLILESASTNQTSMYLCASSTAQGREQPQHFGDGTRLSIL.

Ten or more counts support this clonotype. The J gene is TRBJ2-4, the V gene TRBV7-2, with D perhaps assigned TRBD1 or TRBD2 (6 bases each). Looked up from germline, CDR1 is SGHTA and CDR2 is FQGNSA. This CDR3 has 16 residues. Trimming took off 5 bases at V and 1 base at J, with 15 bases between the two ends. CDR3 in amino acids: CASSPPGAGAKNIQYF. CDR3 DNA: TGTGCCAGCAGCCCCCCGGGGGCCGGGGCCAAAAACATTCAGTACTTC.

A few counts support this clonotype. CDR3 region: CSLRAFTIPSGENTEAFF. CDR3 sequence (DNA): TGCAGCCTAAGGGCTTTCACAATCCCCTCGGGAGAGAACACTGAAGCTTTCTTT. V is TRBV29-1 and J is TRBJ1-1; D call uncertain. CDR3 length equals 18 residues. Trimming took off 8 bases at V and 1 base at J, with 29 bases between the two ends. Germline V gene lookup returns CDR1 SQVTM and CDR2 ANQGSEA.

Only a few counts were recorded for this clonotype. The gene calls are TRBV7-6 and TRBJ2-1; 8 nucleotides agree with TRBD2. The CDR3 is 18 residues long. Germline CDR1 is SGHVS and CDR2 is FNYEAQ. The J segment lost 0 bases and the V segment lost 2 bases, leaving 9 bases of the junction unmatched. The CDR3 coding sequence is TGTGCCAGCAGCTTAAGTCCTCGCGGGAGGCCCTCCTACAATGAGCAGTTCTTC. Protein: CASSLSPRGRPSYNEQFF.

This clonotype appeared many times. The chain uses TRBV9 and TRBJ2-7; TRBD1 matches at 8 bases. With V trimmed by 4 bases and J by 5 bases, 5 bases remained unmatched. This CDR3 is 13 amino acids long. The germline V gene encodes CDR1 SGDLS and CDR2 YYNGEE. The CDR3 bases are TGTGCCAGCAGCCCTAACAGGGGGAACGAGCAGTACTTC. Amino acid sequence: CASSPNRGNEQYF. Together with reference TRBV9 and TRBJ2-7, the CDR3 gives the full variable domain: DSGVTQTPKHLITATGQRVTLRCSPRSGDLSVYWYQQSLDQGLQFLIQYYNGEERAKGNILERFSAQQFPDLHSELNLSSLELGDSALYFCASSPNRGNEQYFGPGTRLTVT.

At least ten counts were recorded for this clonotype. This chain joins TRBV5-1 and TRBJ1-2; tentatively, D is TRBD1 (5 bases). The CDR3 is 15 residues long. Germline-derived CDR1 and CDR2 are SGHRS and YFSETQ. Trimming took 0 bases from V and 4 from J, leaving 13 bases between them. The CDR3 bases are TGCGCCAGCAGCTTGGCCTACAGGTGGACCTATGGCTACACCTTC. Protein: CASSLAYRWTYGYTF.

This clonotype was detected a few times. The CDR3 DNA reads TGTGCCAGCAGTTCGGACAGGATGGTGTTTTTTGATGAGCAGTTCTTC. Translating gives CASSSDRMVFFDEQFF. This sequence joins TRBV12-3 or TRBV12-4 and TRBJ2-1; TRBD1 matches at 7 bases. V was pared by 4 bases and J by 8 bases, with 14 bases of the junction left unmatched. This CDR3 contains 16 residues.

This clonotype was detected a few times. The V and J genes are TRBV7-9 and TRBJ1-1, with a possible D match to TRBD1 (5 bases). Germline CDR1 is SEHNR and CDR2 is FQNEAQ (reference sequence). The CDR3 runs to 14 residues. V was pared by 4 bases and J by 1 base, with 10 bases between. The CDR3 nucleotides read TGTGCCAGCAGCTCCCCGGGGACGAACACTGAAGCTTTCTTT. It codes for CASSSPGTNTEAFF. The entire variable domain, with the rest obtained from reference TRBV7-9 and TRBJ1-1, is as follows: DTGVSQNPRHKITKRGQNVTFRCDPISEHNRLYWYRQTLGQGPEFLTYFQNEAQLEKSRLLSDRFSAERPKGSFSTLEIQRTEQGDSAMYLCASSSPGTNTEAFFGQGTRLTVV.

V usage is TRBV7-2 and J usage is TRBJ2-2, with TRBD1 matching over 8 bases. The V gene's germline CDR1 is SGHTA and CDR2 FQGNSA. The CDR3 runs 13 residues. The J segment lost 6 bases and the V segment lost 4 bases, leaving 1 base of the junction unmatched. CDR3 residues: CASSYRGAGELFF. The CDR3 nucleotides read TGTGCCAGCAGCTACAGGGGGGCCGGGGAGCTGTTTTTT.

This clonotype was seen more than once but under ten times. The chain joins TRBV4-1 to TRBJ2-2; D is unresolved. Trimming took 0 bases from V and 1 from J, leaving 6 bases between them. There are 15 residues in the CDR3. Germline CDR1 MGHRA, CDR2 YSYEKL. The CDR3 DNA reads as TGCGCCAGCAGCCAAGATCTATTGAACACCGGGGAGCTGTTTTTT. Its translation: CASSQDLLNTGELFF.

The chain recombines TRBV4-1 with TRBJ2-2; TRBD2 might be the D (6 bases). The CDR3 runs 13 residues. Trimming pared 4 bases from V and 10 bases from J, leaving 13 bases between. The germline V gene encodes CDR1 MGHRA and CDR2 YSYEKL. This chain's CDR3 is CASSPGRGLELFF. CDR3 bases: TGCGCCAGCAGCCCAGGGCGGGGATTGGAGCTGTTTTTT.

J is TRBJ2-1 and V is TRBV12-3 or TRBV12-4; D is unresolved. The CDR3 length is 15 residues. The V and J ends lost 1 base and 3 bases respectively, with 10 bases between them. The CDR3 DNA follows: TGTGCCAGCAGTTTAGGGCAGCACTTCTACAATGAGCAGTTCTTC. This gives the protein CASSLGQHFYNEQFF.

A few counts support this clonotype. This rearrangement joins TRBV20-1 to TRBJ2-3; D not resolved. CDR3 length: 10 residues. Trimming took 1 base from V and 4 from J, leaving 0 bases between them. Germline V lookup: CDR1 DFQATT, CDR2 SNEGSKA (reference sequence). CDR3 bases: TGCAGTGCTAGAGCAGATACGCAGTATTTT. Translated, it gives CSARADTQYF.

The V gene is TRBV24-1, the J gene TRBJ2-2; no clear D gene. V lost 1 base and J 3 bases, leaving 5 bases between the germline ends. This CDR3 region has 14 residues. Germline lookup yields CDR1 KGHDR and CDR2 SFDVKD. The CDR3 region is CATSDLRDTGELFF. CDR3 DNA: TGTGCCACCAGTGATTTACGGGACACCGGGGAGCTGTTTTTT.

The CDR3 sequence is CASGPGASPSTDTQYF. DNA for the CDR3: TGTGCTAGTGGGCCTGGGGCTAGCCCTAGCACAGATACGCAGTATTTT. The V gene is TRBV12-5, the J gene TRBJ2-3; D assignment may be TRBD1 or TRBD2 (5 bases each). The CDR3 has 16 residues. The germline gives CDR1 LGHNT, CDR2 FRNRAP. Trimming cost V 6 bases and J 0 bases, with 16 bases left between them.

This chain connects TRBV7-2 to TRBJ1-3; 7 nucleotides line up with TRBD1. CDR3 length equals 16 residues. Germline CDR1 and CDR2: SGHTA and FQGNSA. J lost 0 bases, V lost 5 bases, and 7 bases had no gene match. This chain's CDR3 is CASSARQGSSGNTIYF. In nucleotides, the CDR3 is TGTGCCAGCAGCGCAAGACAGGGAAGCTCTGGAAACACCATATATTTT.